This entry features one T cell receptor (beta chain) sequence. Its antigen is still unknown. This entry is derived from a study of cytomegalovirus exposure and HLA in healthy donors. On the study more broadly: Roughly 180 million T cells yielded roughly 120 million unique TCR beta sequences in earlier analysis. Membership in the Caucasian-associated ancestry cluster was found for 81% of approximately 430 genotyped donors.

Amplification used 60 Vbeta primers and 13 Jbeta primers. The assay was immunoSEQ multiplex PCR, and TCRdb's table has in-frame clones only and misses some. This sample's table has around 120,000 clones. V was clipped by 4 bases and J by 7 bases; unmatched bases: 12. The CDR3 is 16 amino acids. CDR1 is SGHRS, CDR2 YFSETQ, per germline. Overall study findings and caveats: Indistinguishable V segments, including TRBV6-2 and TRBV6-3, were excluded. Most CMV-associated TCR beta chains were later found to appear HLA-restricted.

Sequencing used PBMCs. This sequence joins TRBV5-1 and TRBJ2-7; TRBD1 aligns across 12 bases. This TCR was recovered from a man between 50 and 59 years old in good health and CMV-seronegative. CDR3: CASSRYSGQGALEQYF. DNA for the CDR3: TGCGCCAGCAGCCGGTATTCGGGACAGGGGGCGCTTGAGCAGTACTTC.